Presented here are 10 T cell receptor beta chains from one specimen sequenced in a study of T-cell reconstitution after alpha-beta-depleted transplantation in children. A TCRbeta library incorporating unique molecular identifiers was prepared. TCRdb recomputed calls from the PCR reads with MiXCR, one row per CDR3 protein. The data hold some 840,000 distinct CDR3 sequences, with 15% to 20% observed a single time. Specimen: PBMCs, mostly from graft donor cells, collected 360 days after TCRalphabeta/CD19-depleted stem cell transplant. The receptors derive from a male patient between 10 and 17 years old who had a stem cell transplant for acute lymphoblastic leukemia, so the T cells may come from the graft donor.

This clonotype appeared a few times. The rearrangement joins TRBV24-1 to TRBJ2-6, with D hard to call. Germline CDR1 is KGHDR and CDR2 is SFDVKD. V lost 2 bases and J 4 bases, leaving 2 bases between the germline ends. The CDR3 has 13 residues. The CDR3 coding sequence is TGTGCCACCAGTGATTCGGGGGCCAACGTCCTGACTTTC. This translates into CATSDSGANVLTF.

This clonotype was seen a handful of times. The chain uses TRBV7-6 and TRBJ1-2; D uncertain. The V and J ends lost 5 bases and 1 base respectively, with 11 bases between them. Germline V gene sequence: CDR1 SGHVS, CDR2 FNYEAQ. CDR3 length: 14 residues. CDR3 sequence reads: CASSPEVRNYGYTF. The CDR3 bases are TGTGCCAGCAGCCCCGAGGTTCGTAACTATGGCTACACCTTC.

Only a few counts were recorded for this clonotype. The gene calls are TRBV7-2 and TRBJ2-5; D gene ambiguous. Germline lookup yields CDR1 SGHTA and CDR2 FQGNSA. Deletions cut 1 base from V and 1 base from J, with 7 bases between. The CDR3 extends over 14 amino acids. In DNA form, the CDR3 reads TGTGCCAGCAGCTTAGTAGTCCTCCAAGAGACCCAGTACTTC. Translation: CASSLVVLQETQYF. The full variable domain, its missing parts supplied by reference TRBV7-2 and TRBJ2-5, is GAGVSQSPSNKVTEKGKDVELRCDPISGHTALYWYRQSLGQGLEFLIYFQGNSAPDKSGLPSDRFSAERTGGSVSTLTIQRTQQEDSAVYLCASSLVVLQETQYFGPGTRLLVL.

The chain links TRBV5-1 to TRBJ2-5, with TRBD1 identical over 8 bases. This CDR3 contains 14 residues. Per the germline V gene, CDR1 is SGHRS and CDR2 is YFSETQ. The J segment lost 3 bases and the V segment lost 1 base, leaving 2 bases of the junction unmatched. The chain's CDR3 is CASSLNRGEETQYF. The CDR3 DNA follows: TGCGCCAGCAGCTTGAACAGGGGGGAAGAGACCCAGTACTTC.

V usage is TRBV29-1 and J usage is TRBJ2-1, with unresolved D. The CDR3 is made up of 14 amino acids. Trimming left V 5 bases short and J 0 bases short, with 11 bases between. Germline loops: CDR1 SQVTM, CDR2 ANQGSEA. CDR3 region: CSVLSWSSYNEQFF. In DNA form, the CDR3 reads TGCAGCGTTCTTAGCTGGAGCTCCTACAATGAGCAGTTCTTC.

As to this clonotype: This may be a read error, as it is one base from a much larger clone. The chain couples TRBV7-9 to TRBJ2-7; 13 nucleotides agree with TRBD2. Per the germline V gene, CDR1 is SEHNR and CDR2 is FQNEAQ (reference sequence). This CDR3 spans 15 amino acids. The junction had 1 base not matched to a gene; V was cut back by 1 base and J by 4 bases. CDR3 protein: CASSLVTSGRYEQYF. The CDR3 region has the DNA TGTGCCAGCAGCTTAGTGACTAGCGGGAGGTACGAGCAGTACTTC.

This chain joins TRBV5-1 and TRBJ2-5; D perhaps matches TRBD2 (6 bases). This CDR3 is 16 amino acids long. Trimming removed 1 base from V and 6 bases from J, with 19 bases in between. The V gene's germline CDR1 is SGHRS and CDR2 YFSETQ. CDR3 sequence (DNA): TGCGCCAGCAGCTTGTGGCCGAAGGGAGGTGGGAAGACCCAGTACTTC. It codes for CASSLWPKGGGKTQYF.

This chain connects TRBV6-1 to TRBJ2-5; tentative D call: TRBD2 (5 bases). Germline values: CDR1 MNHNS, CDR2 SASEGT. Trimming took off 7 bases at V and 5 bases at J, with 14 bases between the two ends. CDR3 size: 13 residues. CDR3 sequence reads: CASTPGFGETQYF. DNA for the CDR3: TGTGCCAGCACCCCGGGGTTCGGCGAGACCCAGTACTTC.

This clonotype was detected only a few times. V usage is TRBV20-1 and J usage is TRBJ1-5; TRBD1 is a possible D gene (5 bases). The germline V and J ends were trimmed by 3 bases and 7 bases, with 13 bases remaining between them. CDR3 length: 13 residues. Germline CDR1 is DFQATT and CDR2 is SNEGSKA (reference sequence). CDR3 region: CSARKGLIQPQHF. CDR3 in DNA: TGCAGTGCTAGGAAGGGGCTGATACAGCCCCAGCATTTT.

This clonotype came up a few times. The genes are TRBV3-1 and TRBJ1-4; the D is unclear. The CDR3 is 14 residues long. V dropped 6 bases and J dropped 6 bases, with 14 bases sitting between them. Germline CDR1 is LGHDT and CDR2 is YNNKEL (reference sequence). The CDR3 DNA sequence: TGTGCCAGCAGTCTTATCCCTGGGGATGAAAAACTGTTTTTT. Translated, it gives CASSLIPGDEKLFF.